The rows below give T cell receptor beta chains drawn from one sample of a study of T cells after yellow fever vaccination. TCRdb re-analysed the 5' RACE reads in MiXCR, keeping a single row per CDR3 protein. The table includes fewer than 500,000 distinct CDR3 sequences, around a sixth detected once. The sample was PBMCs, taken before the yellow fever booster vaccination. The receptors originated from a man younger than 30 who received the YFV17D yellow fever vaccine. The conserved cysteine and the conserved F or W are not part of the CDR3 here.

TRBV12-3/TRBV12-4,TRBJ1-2,ASSSRVGGYT
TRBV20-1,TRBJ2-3,SARVQGTDTQY
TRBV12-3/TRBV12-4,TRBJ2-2,ASNPGGNTGELF
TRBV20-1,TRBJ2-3,SGVEGGTKDTQY
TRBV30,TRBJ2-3,AWSRDSGTDTQY
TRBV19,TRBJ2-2,ASSAQNTGELF
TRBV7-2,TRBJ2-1,ASSSSREQF
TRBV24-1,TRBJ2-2,ATSASVNTGELF
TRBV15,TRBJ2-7,ATSGITGPYEQY
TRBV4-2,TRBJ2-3,ASSLGRGGNTDTQY
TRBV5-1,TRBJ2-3,ASSADRPPQY
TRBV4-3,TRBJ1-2,ASSQATTQGSVGYT
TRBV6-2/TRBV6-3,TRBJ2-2,ASSTQGGWTGELF
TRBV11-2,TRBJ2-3,ASSSTRLAETQY
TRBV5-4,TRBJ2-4,ASSQDLNADIQY
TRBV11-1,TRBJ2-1,ASSHEVRGYNEQF
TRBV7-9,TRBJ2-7,ASSSRVDEQY
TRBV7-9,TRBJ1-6,ASSLGGQLPSSPLH
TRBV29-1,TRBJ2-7,SVGVDSYEQY